This note documents a single T cell receptor (beta chain) sequence. The antigen is unknown. The sample originates from a study of cytomegalovirus exposure and HLA in healthy donors. Primers included in the PCR were 60 Vbeta and 13 Jbeta primers. The assay was immunoSEQ multiplex PCR, and TCRdb's table has in-frame clones only and misses some. Of around 90,000 clones listed, approximately 80% are singletons. The CDR3 runs 13 residues. Looked up from germline, CDR1 is SGHAT and CDR2 is FQDESV (reference sequence). The V and J ends lost 5 bases and 5 bases, in that order; junction bases with no gene match: 2. Notes on the study in general: Apparent HLA restriction characterized most CMV-associated TCR beta chains in a later analysis.

The gene calls are TRBV11-1 and TRBJ2-3; 9 nucleotides line up with TRBD1. Source material: PBMCs. The sequence came from a man in his fifties or sixties in good health and CMV-seronegative. The CDR3 is CASSPGQGDTQYF. Here the CDR3 DNA reads TGTGCCAGCAGCCCGGGACAGGGAGATACGCAGTATTTT.